These T cell receptor beta chains were read from a single sample in a study of T cell changes during pregnancy in multiple sclerosis. Only in-frame clones appear in the TCRdb table, and some are missing; sequencing was by immunoSEQ multiplex PCR. The sample lists about 40,000 clones, about 94% occurring once. The sample here was peripheral blood, taken in the third trimester of pregnancy. The receptors originated from a female donor with multiple sclerosis, enrolled in a pregnancy study. Each CDR3 is given with its conserved first and last residue. Fields, in order: J gene, V gene, CDR3 protein.

TRBJ1-2	TRBV18	CASSLGQENYGYTF
TRBJ1-1	TRBV28	CASRSPGVLNTEAFF
TRBJ2-5	TRBV5-6	CASSLAEETQYF
TRBJ2-1	TRBV19	CATKDRGDRNEQFF
TRBJ2-1	TRBV6-5	CASSYSPLGGYEQFF
TRBJ2-7	TRBV6-5	CASGLASGSYEQYF
TRBJ1-2	TRBV9	CASSVAGQGAGYTF
TRBJ1-1	TRBV6-1	CASSSTGGNTEAFF
TRBJ2-1	TRBV5-6	CASSLGSGGWNEQFF
TRBJ1-5	TRBV9	CASSVGSLNQPQHF
TRBJ2-2	TRBV9	CASSSGRTGELFF
TRBJ2-1	TRBV27	CASSPDLSSYNEQFF
TRBJ1-2	TRBV12-5	CASGLDRDINYGYTF
TRBJ2-3	TRBV29-1	CSVRTGGPDTQYF
TRBJ1-4	TRBV5-6	CASSTRGTNEKLFF
TRBJ2-2	TRBV18	CASSPSRDSWNTGELFF
TRBJ1-5	TRBV19	CASVTSGGNQPQHF
TRBJ2-7	TRBV5-4	CASSSSSGRSSYEQYF
TRBJ2-5	TRBV5-1	CASSRTGTGQETQYF
TRBJ1-2	TRBV7-9	CASSSSSQGPNYGYTF
TRBJ2-3	TRBV27	CASSFLDTQYF
TRBJ1-5	TRBV27	CASSLRPLGNQPQHF
TRBJ2-5	TRBV10-3	CAIGAGGGAEETQYF
TRBJ2-7	TRBV7-2	CASSFLAVSYEQYF
TRBJ2-1	TRBV11-3	CASSLEAGFGNEQFF
TRBJ2-5	TRBV5-6	CASSYPPGLAGARRETQYF
TRBJ2-1	TRBV7-3	CASSLIRGDEQFF
TRBJ1-3	TRBV4-1	CASSPQSTLRGNTIYF
TRBJ2-5	TRBV6-5	CASREQTGGLETQYF
TRBJ2-7	TRBV4-2	CASSQAVGPISSYEQYF
TRBJ2-2	TRBV7-3	CASSLSRDRGYGELFF
TRBJ2-6	TRBV27	CASSGTSVVSGANVLTF
TRBJ2-3	TRBV28	CASTLWSFTDTQYF